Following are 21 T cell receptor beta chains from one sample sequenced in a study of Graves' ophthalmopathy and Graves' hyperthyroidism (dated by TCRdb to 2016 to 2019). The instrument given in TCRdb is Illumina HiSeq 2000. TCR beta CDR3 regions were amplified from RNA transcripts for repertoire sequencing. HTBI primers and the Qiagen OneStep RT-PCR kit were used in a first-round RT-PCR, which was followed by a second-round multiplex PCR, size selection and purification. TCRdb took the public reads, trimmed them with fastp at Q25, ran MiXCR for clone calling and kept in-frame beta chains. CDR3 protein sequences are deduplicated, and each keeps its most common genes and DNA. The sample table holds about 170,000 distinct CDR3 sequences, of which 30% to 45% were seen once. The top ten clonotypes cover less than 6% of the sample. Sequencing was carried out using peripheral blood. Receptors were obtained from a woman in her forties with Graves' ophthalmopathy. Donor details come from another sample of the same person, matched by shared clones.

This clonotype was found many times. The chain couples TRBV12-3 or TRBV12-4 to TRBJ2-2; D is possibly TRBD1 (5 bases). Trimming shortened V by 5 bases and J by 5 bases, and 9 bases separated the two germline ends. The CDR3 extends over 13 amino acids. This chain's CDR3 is CASSAQGTGELFF. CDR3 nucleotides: TGTGCCAGCAGTGCCCAGGGAACCGGGGAGCTGTTTTTT.

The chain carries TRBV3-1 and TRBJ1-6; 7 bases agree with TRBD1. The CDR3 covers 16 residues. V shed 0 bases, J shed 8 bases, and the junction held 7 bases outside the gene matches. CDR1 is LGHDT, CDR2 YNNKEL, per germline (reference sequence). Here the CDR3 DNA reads TGTGCCAGCAGCCAAGACAACAGGGGATCGGATTCACCCCTCCACTTT. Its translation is CASSQDNRGSDSPLHF.

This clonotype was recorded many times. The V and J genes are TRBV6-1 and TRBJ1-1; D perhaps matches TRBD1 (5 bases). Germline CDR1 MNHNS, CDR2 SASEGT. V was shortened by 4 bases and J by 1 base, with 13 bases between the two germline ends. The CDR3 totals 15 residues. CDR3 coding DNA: TGTGCCAGCAGTGGGGGCAGCTACAAGAACACTGAAGCTTTCTTT. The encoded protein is CASSGGSYKNTEAFF.

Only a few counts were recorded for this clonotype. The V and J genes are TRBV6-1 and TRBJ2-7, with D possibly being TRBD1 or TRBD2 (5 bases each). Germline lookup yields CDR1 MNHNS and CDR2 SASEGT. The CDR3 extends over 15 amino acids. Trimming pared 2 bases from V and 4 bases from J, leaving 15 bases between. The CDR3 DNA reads TGTGCCAGCAGTGAACCTACGGGGCTGATTTACGAGCAGTACTTC. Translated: CASSEPTGLIYEQYF.

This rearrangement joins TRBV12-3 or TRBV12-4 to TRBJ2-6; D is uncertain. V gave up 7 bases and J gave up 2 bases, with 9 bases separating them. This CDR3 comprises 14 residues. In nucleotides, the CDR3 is TGTGCCAGCACTATCCCAACTGGGGCCAACGTCCTGACTTTC. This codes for CASTIPTGANVLTF.

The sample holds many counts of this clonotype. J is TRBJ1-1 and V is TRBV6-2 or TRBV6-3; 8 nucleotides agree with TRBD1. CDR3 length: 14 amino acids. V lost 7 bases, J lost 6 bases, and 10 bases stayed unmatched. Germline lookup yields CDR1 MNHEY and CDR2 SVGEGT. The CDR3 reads CASKNPGQGSEAFF. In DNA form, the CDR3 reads TGTGCCAGCAAAAACCCAGGACAGGGTTCTGAAGCTTTCTTT.

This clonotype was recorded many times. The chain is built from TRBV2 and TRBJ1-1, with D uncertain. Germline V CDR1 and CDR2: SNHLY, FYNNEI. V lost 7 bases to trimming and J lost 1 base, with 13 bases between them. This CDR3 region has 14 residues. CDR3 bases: TGTGCCAGCATAAGGAGACTCCAGAACACTGAAGCTTTCTTT. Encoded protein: CASIRRLQNTEAFF.

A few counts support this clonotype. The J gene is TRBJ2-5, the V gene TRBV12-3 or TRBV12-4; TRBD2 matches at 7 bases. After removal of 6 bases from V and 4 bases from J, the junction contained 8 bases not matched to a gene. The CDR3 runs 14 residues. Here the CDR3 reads CASRGDYRGETQYF. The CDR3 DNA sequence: TGTGCCAGCAGGGGGGACTATCGGGGAGAGACCCAGTACTTC.

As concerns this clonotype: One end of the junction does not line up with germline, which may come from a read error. For the CDR3, the DNA is TGTGCCGGCAGTCCTGGACTAGCGGAAAGCTACGAGCAGTACTTC. This encodes CAGSPGLAESYEQYF. This rearrangement joins TRBV28 to TRBJ2-7; 10 nucleotides line up with TRBD2. Germline CDR1 MDHEN, CDR2 SYDVKM. The CDR3 spans 15 residues.

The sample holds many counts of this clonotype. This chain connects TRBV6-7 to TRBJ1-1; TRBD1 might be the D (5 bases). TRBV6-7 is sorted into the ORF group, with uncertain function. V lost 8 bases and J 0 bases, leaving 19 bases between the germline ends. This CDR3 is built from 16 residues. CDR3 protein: CASAAGNTIMNTEAFF. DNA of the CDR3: TGTGCCAGCGCCGCAGGGAATACAATCATGAACACTGAAGCTTTCTTT.

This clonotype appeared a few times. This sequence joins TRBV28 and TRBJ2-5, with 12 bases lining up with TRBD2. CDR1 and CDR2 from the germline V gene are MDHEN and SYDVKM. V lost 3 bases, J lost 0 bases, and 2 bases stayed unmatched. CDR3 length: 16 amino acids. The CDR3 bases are TGTGCCAGCAGTTTTCGACTAGCGGGAGACCAAGAGACCCAGTACTTC. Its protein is CASSFRLAGDQETQYF.

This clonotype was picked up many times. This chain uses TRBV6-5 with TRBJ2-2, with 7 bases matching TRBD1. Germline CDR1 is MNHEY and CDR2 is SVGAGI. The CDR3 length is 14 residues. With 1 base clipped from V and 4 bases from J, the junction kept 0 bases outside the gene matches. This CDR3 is CASSYYRGTGELFF. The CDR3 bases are TGTGCCAGCAGTTACTACAGGGGCACCGGGGAGCTGTTTTTT.

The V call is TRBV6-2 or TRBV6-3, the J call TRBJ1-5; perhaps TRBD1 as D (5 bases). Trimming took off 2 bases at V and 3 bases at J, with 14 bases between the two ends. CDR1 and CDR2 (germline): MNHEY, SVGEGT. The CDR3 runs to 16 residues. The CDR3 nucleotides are TGTGCCAGCAGTTACATTGGGGCCTCTTCCAATCAGCCCCAGCATTTT. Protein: CASSYIGASSNQPQHF.

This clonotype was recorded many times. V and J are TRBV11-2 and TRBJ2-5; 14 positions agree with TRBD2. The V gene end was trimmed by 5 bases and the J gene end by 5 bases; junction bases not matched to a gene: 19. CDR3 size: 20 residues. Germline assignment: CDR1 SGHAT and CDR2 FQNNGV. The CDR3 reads CASSVPAGTSGGQKGETQYF. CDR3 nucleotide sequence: TGTGCCAGCAGCGTACCCGCCGGGACTAGCGGGGGCCAAAAAGGGGAGACCCAGTACTTC. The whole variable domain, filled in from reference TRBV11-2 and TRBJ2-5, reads EAGVAQSPRYKIIEKRQSVAFWCNPISGHATLYWYQQILGQGPKLLIQFQNNGVVDDSQLPKDRFSAERLKGVDSTLKIQPAKLEDSAVYLCASSVPAGTSGGQKGETQYFGPGTRLLVL.

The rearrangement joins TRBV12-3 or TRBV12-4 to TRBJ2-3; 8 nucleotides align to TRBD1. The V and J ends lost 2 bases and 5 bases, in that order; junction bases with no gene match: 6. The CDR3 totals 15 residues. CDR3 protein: CASSLRTGLRDTQYF. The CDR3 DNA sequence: TGTGCCAGCAGTTTAAGGACAGGGTTACGAGATACGCAGTATTTT.

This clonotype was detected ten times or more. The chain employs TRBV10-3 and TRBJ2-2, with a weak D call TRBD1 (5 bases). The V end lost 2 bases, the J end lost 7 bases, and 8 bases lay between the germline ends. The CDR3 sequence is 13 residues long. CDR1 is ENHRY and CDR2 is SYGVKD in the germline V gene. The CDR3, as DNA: TGTGCCATCAGTGAGAAGGGGCGCGGGGAGCTGTTTTTT. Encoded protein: CAISEKGRGELFF.

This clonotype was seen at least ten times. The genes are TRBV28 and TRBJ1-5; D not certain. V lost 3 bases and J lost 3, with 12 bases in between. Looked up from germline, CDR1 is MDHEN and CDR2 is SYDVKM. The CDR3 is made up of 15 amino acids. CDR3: CASSFFRSINQPQHF. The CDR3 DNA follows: TGTGCCAGCAGTTTCTTCAGGAGTATCAATCAGCCCCAGCATTTT. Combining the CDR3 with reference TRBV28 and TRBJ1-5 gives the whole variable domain DVKVTQSSRYLVKRTGEKVFLECVQDMDHENMFWYRQDPGLGLRLIYFSYDVKMKEKGDIPEGYSVSREKKERFSLILESASTNQTSMYLCASSFFRSINQPQHFGDGTRLSIL.

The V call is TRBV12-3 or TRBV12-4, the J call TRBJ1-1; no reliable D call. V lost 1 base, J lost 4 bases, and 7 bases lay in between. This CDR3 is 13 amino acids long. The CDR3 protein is CASSLVDSTEAFF. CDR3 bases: TGTGCCAGCAGTTTAGTAGATAGCACTGAAGCTTTCTTT.

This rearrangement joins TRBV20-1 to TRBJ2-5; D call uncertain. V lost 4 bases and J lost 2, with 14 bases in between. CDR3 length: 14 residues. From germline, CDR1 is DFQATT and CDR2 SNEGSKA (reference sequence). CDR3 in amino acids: CSATGMGRQETQYF. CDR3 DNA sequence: TGCAGTGCTACGGGTATGGGCAGACAAGAGACCCAGTACTTC.

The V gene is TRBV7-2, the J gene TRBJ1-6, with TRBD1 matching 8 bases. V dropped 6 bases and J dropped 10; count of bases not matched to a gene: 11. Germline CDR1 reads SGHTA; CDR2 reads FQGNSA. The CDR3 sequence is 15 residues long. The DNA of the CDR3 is TGTGCCAGCAGTCCAAGACAGGGGATTAGGTCACCCCTCCACTTT. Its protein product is CASSPRQGIRSPLHF.

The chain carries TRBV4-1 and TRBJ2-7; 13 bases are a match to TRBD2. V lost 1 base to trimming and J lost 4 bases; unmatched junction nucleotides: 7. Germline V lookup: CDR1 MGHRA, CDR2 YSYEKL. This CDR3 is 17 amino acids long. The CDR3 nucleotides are TGCGCCAGCAGCCAAGCTTTCCGGACTAGCGGGAGATACGAGCAGTACTTC. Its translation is CASSQAFRTSGRYEQYF.